The entry below gives a single T cell receptor beta chain sequence along with its context. The antigen is unknown. This likely stems from a read error, as it lies one base from a far larger clone. Sequencing libraries for TCR beta were prepared with iRepertoire HTBI primers and Arm-PCR of CDR3 regions. Each CDR3 protein is one row after TCRdb ran MiXCR on the multiplex PCR reads. The sample has some 250,000 distinct CDR3 sequences; approximately 20% are singletons. The data originate from a study of regulatory T cells in long-lasting Graves disease. Trimming took 5 bases from V and 10 from J, leaving 15 bases between them. The CDR3 consists of 13 residues. General study findings and limits: Those with persistent Graves' had less TCR diversity than newly diagnosed patients.

Regarding time point: newly diagnosed GD, antithyroid drugs for less than 3 months. PBMC RNA served as the TCR library source. The same data also went into a second study, on T cells in Graves' hyperthyroidism and ophthalmopathy.

The origin of this receptor is a woman aged 25 to 39 with Graves disease. Material: peripheral blood mononuclear cells (PBMCs), obtained at new diagnosis, from a patient treated with antithyroid drugs. The chain has TRBV12-3 or TRBV12-4 and TRBJ2-1; D perhaps matches TRBD1 (5 bases). This CDR3 reads CASSVQDFYEQFF. For the CDR3, the DNA is TGTGCCAGCAGTGTACAGGATTTCTACGAGCAGTTCTTC.